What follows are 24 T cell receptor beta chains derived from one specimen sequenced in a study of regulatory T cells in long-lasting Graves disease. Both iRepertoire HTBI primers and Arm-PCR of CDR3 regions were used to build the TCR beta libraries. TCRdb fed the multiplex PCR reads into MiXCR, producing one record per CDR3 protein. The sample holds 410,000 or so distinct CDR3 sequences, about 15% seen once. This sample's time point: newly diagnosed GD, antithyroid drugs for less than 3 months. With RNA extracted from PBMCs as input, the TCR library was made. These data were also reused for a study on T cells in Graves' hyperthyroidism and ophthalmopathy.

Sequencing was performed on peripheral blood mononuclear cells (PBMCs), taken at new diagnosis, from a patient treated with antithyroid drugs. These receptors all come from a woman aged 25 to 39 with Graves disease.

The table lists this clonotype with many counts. The CDR3 nucleotides read TGTGCCAGCAGTTACTCGAATGCCGGGGCCACTGAAGCTTTCTTT. Its protein is CASSYSNAGATEAFF. This chain links TRBV6-5 with TRBJ1-1; D is perhaps TRBD1 (5 bases). The germline gives CDR1 MNHEY, CDR2 SVGAGI. The CDR3 runs to 15 residues. V lost 0 bases, J lost 4 bases, and 12 bases lay in between.

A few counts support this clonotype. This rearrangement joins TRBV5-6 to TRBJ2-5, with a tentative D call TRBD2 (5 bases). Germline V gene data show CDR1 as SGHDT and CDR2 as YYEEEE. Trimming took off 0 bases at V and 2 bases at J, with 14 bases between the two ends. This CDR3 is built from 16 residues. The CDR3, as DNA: TGTGCCAGCAGCTTGGGGTCCCCCGGGAATCAAGAGACCCAGTACTTC. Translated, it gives CASSLGSPGNQETQYF.

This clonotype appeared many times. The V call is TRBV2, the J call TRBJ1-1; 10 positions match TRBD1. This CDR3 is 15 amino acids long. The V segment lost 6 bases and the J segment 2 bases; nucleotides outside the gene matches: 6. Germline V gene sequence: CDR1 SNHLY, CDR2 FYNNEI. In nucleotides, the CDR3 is TGTGCCAGCAGGGGACAGGGGAATAGAAACACTGAAGCTTTCTTT. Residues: CASRGQGNRNTEAFF.

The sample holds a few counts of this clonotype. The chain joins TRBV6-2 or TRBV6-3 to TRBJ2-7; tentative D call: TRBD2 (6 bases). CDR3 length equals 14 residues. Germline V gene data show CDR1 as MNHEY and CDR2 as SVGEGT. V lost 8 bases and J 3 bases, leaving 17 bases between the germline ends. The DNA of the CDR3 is TGTGCCAGCGGAGCGACTAGAGAACTCTACGAGCAGTACTTC. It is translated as CASGATRELYEQYF.

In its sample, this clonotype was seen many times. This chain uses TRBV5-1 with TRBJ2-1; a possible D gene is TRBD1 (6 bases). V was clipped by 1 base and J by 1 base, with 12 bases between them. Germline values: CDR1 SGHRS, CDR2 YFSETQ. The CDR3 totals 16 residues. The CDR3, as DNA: TGCGCCAGCAGCTTGTCTACAGGGCATTCCTACAATGAGCAGTTCTTC. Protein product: CASSLSTGHSYNEQFF.

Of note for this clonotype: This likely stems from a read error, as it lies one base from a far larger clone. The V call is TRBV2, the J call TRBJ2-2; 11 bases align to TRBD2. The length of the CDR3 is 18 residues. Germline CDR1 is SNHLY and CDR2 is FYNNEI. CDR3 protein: CTSSPLRSGRADTGELFF. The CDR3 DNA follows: TGTACCAGCAGCCCCCTTCGTAGCGGGAGGGCCGACACCGGGGAGCTGTTTTTT.

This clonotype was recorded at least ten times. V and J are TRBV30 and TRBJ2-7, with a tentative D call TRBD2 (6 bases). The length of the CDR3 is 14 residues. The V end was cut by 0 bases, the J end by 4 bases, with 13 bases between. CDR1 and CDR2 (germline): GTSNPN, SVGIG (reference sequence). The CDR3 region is CAWSVGSGGYEQYF. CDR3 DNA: TGTGCCTGGAGTGTAGGTAGCGGAGGATACGAGCAGTACTTC.

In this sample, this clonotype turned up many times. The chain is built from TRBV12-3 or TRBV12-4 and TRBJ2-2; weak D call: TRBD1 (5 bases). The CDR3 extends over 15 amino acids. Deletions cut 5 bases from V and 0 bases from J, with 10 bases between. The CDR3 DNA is TGTGCCAGCAGTGTCGACAGTCCGAACACCGGGGAGCTGTTTTTT. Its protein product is CASSVDSPNTGELFF.

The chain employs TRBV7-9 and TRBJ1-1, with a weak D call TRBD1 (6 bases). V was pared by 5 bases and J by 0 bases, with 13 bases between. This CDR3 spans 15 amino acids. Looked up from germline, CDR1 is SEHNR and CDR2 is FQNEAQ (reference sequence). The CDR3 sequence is CASSLDRRLNTEAFF. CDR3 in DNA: TGTGCCAGCAGCCTCGACAGGAGACTGAACACTGAAGCTTTCTTT.

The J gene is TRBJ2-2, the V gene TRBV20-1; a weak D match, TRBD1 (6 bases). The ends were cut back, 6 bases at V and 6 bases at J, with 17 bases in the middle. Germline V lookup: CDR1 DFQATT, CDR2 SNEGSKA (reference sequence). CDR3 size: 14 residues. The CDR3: CSAPGLQGSGELFF. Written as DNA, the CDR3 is TGCAGTGCCCCTGGCCTTCAGGGGTCCGGGGAGCTGTTTTTT.

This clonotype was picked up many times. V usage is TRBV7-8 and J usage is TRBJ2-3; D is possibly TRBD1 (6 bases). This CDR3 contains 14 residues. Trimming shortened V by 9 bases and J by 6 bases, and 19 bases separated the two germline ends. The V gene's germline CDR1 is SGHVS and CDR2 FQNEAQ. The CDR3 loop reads CASLAGGLRDTQYF. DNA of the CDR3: TGTGCCAGTTTAGCTGGGGGCCTTAGGGATACGCAGTATTTT.

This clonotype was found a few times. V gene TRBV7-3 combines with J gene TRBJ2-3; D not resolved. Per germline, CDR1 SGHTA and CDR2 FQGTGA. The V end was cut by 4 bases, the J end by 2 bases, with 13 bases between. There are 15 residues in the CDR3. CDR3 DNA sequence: TGTGCCAGCAGCTCCACCGGCGGTCACACAGATACGCAGTATTTT. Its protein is CASSSTGGHTDTQYF. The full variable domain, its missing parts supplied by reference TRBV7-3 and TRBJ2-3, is GAGVSQTPSNKVTEKGKYVELRCDPISGHTALYWYRQSLGQGPEFLIYFQGTGAADDSGLPNDRFFAVRPEGSVSTLKIQRTERGDSAVYLCASSSTGGHTDTQYFGPGTRLTVL.

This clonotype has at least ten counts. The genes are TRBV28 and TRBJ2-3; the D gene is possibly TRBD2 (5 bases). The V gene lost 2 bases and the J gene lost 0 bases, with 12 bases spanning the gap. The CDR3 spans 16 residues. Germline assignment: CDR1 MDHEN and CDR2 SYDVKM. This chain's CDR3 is CASSLTGSASTDTQYF. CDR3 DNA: TGTGCCAGCAGTTTAACGGGAAGTGCTAGCACAGATACGCAGTATTTT.

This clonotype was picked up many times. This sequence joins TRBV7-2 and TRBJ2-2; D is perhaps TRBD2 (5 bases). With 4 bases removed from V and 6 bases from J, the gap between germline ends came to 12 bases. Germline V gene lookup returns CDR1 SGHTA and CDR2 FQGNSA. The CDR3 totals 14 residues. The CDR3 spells CASSSVLVPGELFF. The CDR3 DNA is TGTGCCAGCAGCTCCGTACTAGTCCCCGGGGAGCTGTTTTTT.

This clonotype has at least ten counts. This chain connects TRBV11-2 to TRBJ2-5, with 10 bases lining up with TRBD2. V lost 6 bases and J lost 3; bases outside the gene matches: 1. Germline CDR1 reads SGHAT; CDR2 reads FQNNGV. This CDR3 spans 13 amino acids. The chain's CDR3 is CASRGLAKETQYF. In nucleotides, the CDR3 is TGTGCCAGCAGGGGACTAGCGAAAGAGACCCAGTACTTC.

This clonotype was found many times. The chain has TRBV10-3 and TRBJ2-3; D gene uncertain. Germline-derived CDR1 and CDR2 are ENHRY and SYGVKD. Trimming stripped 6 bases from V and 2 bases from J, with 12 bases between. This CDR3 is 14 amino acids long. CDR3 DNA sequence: TGTGCCATCAGCCCCAGATTATCCACAGATACGCAGTATTTT. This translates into CAISPRLSTDTQYF.

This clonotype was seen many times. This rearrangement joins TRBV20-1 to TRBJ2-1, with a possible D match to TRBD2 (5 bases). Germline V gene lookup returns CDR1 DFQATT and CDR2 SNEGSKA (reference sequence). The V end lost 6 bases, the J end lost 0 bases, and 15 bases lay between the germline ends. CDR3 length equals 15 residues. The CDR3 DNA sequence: TGCAGTGCAAGGACGGGGAAAGACTCCTACAATGAGCAGTTCTTC. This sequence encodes CSARTGKDSYNEQFF.

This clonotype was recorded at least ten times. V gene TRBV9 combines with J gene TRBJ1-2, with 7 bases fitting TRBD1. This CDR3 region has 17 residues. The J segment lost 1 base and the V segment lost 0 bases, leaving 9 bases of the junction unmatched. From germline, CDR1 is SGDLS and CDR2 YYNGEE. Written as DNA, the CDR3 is TGTGCCAGCAGCGTAGACGGCTGGGCAGGGGGTAACTATGGCTACACCTTC. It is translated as CASSVDGWAGGNYGYTF. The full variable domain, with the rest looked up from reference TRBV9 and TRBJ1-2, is DSGVTQTPKHLITATGQRVTLRCSPRSGDLSVYWYQQSLDQGLQFLIQYYNGEERAKGNILERFSAQQFPDLHSELNLSSLELGDSALYFCASSVDGWAGGNYGYTFGSGTRLTVV.

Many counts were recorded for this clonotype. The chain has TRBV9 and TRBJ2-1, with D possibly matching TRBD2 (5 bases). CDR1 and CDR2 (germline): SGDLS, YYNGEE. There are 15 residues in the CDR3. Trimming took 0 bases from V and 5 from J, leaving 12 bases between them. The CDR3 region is CASSVALAADNEQFF. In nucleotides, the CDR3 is TGTGCCAGCAGCGTAGCCCTAGCCGCCGACAATGAGCAGTTCTTC.

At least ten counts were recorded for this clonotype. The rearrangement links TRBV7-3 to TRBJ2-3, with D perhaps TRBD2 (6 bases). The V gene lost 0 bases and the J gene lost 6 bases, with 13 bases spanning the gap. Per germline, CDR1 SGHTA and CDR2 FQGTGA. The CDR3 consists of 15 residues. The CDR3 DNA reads TGTGCCAGCAGCTTAACGGAGGGGCAACTCGATACGCAGTATTTT. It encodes CASSLTEGQLDTQYF.

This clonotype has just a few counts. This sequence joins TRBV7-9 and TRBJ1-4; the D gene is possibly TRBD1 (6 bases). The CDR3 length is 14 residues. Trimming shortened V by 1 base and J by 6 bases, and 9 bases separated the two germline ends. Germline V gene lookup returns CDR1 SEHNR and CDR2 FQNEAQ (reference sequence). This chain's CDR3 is CASSLVGQDEKLFF. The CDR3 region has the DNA TGTGCCAGCAGCTTAGTGGGACAAGATGAAAAACTGTTTTTT.

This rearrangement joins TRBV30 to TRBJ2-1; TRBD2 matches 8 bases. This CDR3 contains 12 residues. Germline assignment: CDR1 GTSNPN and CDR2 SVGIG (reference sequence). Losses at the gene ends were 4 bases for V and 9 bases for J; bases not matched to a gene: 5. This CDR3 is CAWIRGGTEQFF. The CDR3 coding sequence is TGTGCCTGGATCCGGGGGGGTACTGAGCAGTTCTTC.

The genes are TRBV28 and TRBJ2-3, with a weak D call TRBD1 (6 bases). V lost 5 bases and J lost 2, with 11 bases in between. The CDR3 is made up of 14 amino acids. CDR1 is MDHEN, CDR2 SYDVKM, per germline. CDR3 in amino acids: CASSQGRDTDTQYF. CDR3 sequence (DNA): TGTGCCAGCAGTCAGGGGAGAGACACAGATACGCAGTATTTT.

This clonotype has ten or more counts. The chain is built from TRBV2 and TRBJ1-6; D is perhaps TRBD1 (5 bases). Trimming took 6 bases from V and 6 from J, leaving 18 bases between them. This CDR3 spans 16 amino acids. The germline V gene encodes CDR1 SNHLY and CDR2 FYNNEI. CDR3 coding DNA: TGTGCCAGCAGCGCCGGGTGGGGCGGCGGTAATTCACCCCTCCACTTT. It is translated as CASSAGWGGGNSPLHF.